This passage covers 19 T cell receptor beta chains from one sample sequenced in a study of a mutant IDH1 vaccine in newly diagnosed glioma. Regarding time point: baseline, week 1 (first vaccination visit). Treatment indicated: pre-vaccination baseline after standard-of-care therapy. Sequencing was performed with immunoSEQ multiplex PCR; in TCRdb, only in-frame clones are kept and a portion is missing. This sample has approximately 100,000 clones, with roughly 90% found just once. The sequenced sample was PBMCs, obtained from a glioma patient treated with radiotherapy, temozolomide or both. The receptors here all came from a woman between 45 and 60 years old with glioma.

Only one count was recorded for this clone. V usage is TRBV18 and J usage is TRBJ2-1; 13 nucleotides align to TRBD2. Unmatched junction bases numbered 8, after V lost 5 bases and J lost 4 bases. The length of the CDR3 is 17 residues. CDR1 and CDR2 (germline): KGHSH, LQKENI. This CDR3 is CASSSGLAGVSYNEQFF. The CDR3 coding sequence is TGTGCCAGCTCATCCGGACTAGCGGGAGTAAGTTACAATGAGCAGTTCTTC.

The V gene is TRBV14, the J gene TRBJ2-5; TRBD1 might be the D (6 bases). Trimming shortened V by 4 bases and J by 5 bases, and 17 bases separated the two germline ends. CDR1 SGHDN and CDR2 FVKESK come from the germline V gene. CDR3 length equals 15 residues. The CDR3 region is CASSPRATGRETQYF. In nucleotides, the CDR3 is TGTGCCAGCAGCCCCAGAGCAACAGGGCGGGAGACCCAGTACTTC.

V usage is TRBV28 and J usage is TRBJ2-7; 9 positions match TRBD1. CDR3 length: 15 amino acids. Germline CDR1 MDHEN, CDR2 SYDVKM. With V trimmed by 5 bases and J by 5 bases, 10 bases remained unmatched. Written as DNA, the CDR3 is TGTGCCAGCAGTCCTAGACAGGGGGTCTGGGACGAGCAGTACTTC. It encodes CASSPRQGVWDEQYF.

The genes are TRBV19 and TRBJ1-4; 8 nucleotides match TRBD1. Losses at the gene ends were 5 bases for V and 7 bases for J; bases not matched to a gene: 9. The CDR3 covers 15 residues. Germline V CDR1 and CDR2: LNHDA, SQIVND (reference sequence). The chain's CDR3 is CASSRSRGRGEKLFF. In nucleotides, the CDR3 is TGTGCCAGTAGTCGCTCCAGGGGGCGCGGTGAAAAACTGTTTTTT.

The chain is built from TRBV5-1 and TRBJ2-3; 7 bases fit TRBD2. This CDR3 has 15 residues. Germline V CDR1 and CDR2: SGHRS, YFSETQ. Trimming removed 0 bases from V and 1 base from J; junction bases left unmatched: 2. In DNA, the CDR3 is TGCGCCAGCAGCTTGGGTCTAGCGGGCACAGATACGCAGTATTTT. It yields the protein CASSLGLAGTDTQYF.

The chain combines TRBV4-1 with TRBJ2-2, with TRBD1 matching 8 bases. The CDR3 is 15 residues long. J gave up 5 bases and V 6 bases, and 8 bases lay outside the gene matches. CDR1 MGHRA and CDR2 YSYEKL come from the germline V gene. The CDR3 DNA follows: TGCGCCAGCAGGCGACAGGGGATAGGAACCGGGGAGCTGTTTTTT. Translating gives CASRRQGIGTGELFF.

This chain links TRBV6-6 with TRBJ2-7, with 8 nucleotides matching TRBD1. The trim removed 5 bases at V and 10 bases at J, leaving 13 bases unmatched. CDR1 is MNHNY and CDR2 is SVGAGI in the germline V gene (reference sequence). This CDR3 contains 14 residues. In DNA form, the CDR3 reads TGTGCCAGCAGTACCCGGGACAGGAACCTAAATCAGTACTTC. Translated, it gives CASSTRDRNLNQYF.

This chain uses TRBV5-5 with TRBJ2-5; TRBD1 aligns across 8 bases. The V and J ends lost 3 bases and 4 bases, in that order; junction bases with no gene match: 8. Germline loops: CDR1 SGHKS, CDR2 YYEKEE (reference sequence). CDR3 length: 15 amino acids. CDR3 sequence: CASSYSGGFLETQYF. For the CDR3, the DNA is TGTGCCAGCAGCTATTCAGGGGGCTTTTTAGAGACCCAGTACTTC.

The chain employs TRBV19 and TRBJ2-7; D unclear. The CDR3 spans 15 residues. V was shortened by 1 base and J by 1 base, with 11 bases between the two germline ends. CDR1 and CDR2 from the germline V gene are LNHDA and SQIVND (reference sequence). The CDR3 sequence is CASSIGSRSSYEQYF. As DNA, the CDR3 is TGTGCCAGTAGTATAGGATCCAGGAGTTCCTACGAGCAGTACTTC. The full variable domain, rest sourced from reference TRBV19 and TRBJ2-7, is DGGITQSPKYLFRKEGQNVTLSCEQNLNHDAMYWYRQDPGQGLRLIYYSQIVNDFQKGDIAEGYSVSREKKESFPLTVTSAQKNPTAFYLCASSIGSRSSYEQYFGPGTRLTVT.

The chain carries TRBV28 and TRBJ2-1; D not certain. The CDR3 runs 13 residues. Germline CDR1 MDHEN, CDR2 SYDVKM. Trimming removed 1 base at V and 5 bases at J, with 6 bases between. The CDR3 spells CASSLSVHNEQFF. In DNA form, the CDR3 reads TGTGCCAGCAGTTTATCAGTTCACAATGAGCAGTTCTTC.

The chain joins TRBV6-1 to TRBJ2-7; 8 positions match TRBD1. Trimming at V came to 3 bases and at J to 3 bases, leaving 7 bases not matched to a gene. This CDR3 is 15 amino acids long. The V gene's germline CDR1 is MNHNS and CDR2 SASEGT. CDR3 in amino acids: CASSDAGQEGYEQYF. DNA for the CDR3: TGTGCCAGCAGTGACGCGGGACAGGAGGGCTACGAGCAGTACTTC.

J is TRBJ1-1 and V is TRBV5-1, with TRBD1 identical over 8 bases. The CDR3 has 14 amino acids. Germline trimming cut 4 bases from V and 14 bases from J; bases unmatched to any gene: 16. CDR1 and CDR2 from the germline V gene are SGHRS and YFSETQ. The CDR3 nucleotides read TGCGCCAGCAGCGTCATGACAGGGGCCCCCGGAGGATTCTTT. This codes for CASSVMTGAPGGFF.

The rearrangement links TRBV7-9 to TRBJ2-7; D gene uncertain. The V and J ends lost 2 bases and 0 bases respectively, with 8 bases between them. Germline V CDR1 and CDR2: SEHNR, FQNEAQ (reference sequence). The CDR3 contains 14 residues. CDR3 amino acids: CASSLLPNSYEQYF. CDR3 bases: TGTGCCAGCAGCTTACTGCCCAACTCCTACGAGCAGTACTTC.

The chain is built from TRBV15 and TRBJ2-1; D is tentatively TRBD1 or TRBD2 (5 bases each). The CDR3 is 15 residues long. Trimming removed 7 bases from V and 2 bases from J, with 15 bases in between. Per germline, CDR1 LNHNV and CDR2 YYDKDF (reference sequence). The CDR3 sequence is CATNLGDRPYNEQFF. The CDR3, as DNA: TGTGCCACCAACCTCGGGGACCGTCCCTACAATGAGCAGTTCTTC.

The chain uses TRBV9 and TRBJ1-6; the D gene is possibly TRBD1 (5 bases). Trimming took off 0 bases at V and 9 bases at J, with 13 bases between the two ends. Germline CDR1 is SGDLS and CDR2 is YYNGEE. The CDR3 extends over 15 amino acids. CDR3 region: CASSVGGAESSPLHF. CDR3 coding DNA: TGTGCCAGCAGCGTAGGCGGGGCAGAAAGTTCACCCCTCCACTTT.

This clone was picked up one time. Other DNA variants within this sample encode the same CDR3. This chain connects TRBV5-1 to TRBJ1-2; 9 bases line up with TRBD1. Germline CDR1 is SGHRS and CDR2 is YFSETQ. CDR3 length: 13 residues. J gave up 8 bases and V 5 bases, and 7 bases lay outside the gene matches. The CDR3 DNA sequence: TGCGCCAGCAGACCGGGACAGGGTACGGGCTACACCTTC. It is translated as CASRPGQGTGYTF.

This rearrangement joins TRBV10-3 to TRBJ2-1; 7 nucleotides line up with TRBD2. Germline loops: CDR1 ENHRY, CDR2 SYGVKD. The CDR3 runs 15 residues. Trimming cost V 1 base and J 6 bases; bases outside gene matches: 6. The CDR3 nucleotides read TGTGCCATCAGTGAGTACGGCGGGAGTGGCAATGAGCAGTTCTTC. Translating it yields CAISEYGGSGNEQFF.

The CDR3 nucleotides are TGTGCCAGCAGCCGATCTGGGGGAAGCTCCTACAATGAGCAGTTCTTC. As protein: CASSRSGGSSYNEQFF. The V call is TRBV11-3, the J call TRBJ2-1, with D possibly called TRBD1 or TRBD2 (5 bases each). V was pared by 5 bases and J by 0 bases, with 14 bases between. CDR1 SGHNT and CDR2 YENEEA come from the germline V gene. This CDR3 spans 16 amino acids. The variable domain in full, completed from reference TRBV11-3 and TRBJ2-1, reads EAGVVQSPRYKIIEKKQPVAFWCNPISGHNTLYWYLQNLGQGPELLIRYENEEAVDDSQLPKDRFSAERLKGVDSTLKIQPAELGDSAVYLCASSRSGGSSYNEQFFGPGTRLTVL.

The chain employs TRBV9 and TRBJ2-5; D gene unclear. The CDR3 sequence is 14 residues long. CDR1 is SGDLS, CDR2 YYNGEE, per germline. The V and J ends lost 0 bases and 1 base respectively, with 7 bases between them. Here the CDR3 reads CASSVGGIQETQYF. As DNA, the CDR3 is TGTGCCAGCAGCGTAGGCGGCATCCAAGAGACCCAGTACTTC.